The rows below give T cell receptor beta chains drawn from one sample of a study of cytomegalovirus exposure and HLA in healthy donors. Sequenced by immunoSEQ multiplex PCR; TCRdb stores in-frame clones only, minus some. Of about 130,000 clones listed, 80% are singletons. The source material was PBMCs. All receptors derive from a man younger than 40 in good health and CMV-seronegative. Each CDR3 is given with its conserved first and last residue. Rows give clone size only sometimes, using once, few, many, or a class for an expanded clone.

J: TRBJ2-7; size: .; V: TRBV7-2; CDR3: CASSLASSSGYEQYF
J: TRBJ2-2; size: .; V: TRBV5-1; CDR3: CASSFMQGRAGELFF
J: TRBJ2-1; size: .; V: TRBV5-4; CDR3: CASSFPGAASGSSYNEQFF
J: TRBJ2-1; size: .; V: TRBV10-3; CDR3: CAIRDPLSSAHNNEQFF
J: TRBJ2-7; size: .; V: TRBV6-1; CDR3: CASSEALLGGDEQYF
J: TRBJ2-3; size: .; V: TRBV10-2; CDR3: CASRNSEADTQYF
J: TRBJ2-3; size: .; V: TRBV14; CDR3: CASSQTRTSGTDTQYF
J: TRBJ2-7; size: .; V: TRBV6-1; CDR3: CASSESDTHYEQYF
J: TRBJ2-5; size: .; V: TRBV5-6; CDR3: CASSRRGETQYF
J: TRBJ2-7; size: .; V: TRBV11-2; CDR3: CASSFPMHYEQYF
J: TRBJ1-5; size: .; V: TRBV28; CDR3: CASSPGTGFRQPQHF
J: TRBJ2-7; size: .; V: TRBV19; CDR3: CASSEGLANYEQYF
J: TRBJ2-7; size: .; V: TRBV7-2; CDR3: CASSFSGRVYEQYF
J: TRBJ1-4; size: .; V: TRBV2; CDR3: CASRIPGLSNEKLFF
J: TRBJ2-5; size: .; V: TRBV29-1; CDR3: CSVEGGEETQYF
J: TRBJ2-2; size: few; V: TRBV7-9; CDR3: CASSFRYTGELFF
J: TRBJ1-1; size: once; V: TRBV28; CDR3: CASSLDRGNTEAFF
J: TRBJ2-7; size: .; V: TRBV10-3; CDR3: CAIRFEYEQYF
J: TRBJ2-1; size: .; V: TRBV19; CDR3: CASSRGSGRGLNEQFF
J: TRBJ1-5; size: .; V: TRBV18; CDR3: CASSPPRVNQPQHF
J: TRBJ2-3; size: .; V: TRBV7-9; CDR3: CSSSLVTDTQYF
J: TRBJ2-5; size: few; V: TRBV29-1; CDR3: CSVTSTGGKETQYF
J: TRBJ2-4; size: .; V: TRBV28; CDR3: CASSPIAGEAKNIQYF
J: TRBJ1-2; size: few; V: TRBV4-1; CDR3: CASTRGDGYTF
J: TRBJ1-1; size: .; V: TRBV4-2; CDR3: CASSPGRDTVLNTEASF
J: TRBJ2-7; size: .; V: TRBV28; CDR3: CASSEGGGGRSYEQYF
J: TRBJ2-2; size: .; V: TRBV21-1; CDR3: CASSKIGGARFTGELFF
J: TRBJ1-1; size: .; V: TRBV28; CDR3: CASRRTGTGGLTEAFF
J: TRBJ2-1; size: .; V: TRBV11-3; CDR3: CASSLAGGPGEQFF
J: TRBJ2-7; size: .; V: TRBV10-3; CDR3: CAISESPRGGGETYEQYF
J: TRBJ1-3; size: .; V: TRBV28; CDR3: CASRESSGNTIYF
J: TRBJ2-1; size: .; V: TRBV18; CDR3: CASSLRLTGGTYNEQFF
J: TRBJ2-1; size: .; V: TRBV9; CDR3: CASSGTGNEQFF
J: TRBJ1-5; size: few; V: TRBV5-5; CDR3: CASSLEGARQPQHF
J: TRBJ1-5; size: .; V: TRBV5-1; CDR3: CASSSGQGDQPQHF
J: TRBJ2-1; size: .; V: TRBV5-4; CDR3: CASSPDPGLAGGPNEQFF
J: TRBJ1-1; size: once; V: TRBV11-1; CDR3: CASSLGGGCFF
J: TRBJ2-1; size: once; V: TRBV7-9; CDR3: CASSLGGLGPYNEQFF
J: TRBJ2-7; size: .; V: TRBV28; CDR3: CASSLLAELYEQYF
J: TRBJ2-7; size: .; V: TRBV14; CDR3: CASSQQLAGEQYF
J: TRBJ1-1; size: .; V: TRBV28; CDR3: CASRNGRGDTEAFF
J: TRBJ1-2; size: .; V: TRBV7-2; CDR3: CASSPQIGTGLYGYTF
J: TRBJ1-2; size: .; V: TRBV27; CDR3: CASSHPGDRARGYTF
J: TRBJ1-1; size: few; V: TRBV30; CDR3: CAWEVGSTEAFF
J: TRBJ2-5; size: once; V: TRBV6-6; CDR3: CASSYSTLAEGTQYF
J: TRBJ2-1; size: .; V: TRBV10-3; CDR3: CAISDVLAGDHNEQFF
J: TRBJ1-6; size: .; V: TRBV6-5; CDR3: CASSSPRTGTGSPLHF
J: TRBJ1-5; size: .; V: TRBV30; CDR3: CAWSVGGALNQPQHF
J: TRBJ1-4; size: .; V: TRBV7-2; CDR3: CASSSKRGEKLFF
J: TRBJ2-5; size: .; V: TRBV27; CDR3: CASSDSAANQETQYF
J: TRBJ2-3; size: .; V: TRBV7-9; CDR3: CSSSLRHTQYF
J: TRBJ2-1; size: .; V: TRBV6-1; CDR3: CASSEEFTSGRNEQFF
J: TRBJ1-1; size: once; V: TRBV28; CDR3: CASSWPGQGYTEAFF
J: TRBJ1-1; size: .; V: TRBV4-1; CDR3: CASSQGRVGGTEAFF
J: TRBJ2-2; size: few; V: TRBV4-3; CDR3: CASSQGTEPNTGELFF
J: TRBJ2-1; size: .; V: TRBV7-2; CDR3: CASSLRSPNEQFF
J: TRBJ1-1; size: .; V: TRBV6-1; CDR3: CASSGLSGAITEAFF
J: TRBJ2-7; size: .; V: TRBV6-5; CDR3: CASSYATGQGYEQYF
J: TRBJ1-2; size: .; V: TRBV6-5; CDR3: CASRRDRARGYTF
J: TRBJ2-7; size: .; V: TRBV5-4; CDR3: CASSWPSGSYCEQYF